This T cell receptor (beta chain) was recorded in a study of cytomegalovirus exposure and HLA in healthy donors. This CDR3 is built from 16 residues. Trimming at V came to 4 bases and at J to 1 base, leaving 4 bases not matched to a gene. Germline V gives CDR1 SGHRS, CDR2 YFSETQ. Primers included in the PCR were 60 Vbeta and 13 Jbeta primers. The protocol was immunoSEQ multiplex PCR, while the TCRdb copy is restricted to in-frame clones and leaves out a portion. The data hold roughly 74,000 clones, with under 80% observed a single time. The chain links TRBV5-1 to TRBJ2-2; 10 bases line up with TRBD2. Sequencing was done on a sample of PBMCs. The source of this sequence is a man aged 35-49 years in good health and CMV-seronegative. CDR3 sequence reads: CASSQRTSGNTGELFF. The CDR3 region has the DNA TGCGCCAGCAGCCAAAGGACTAGCGGGAACACCGGGGAGCTGTTTTTT.